This T cell receptor beta chain was documented in a study of a mutant IDH1 vaccine in newly diagnosed glioma. Looking at the study overall: Patients' prior therapy spanned radiotherapy, temozolomide, or both; most underwent both. Points from the study as a whole: Evidence of vaccine-induced immune responses was documented in less than 95% of patients. Shifts in the top peripheral T cell clonotypes seemed unrelated to pseudoprogression.

Points on this clone: Its antigen is as yet unknown.

This CDR3 has 13 amino acids. CDR1 and CDR2 from the germline V gene are SNHLY and FYNNEI. The V end lost 7 bases, the J end lost 8 bases, and 12 bases lay between the germline ends. The time point was: baseline, week 1 (first vaccination visit). Treatment reported: pre-vaccination baseline after standard-of-care therapy. There were new WHO grade 3 or 4 astrocytomas in the donors, and these were IDH1-mutant and ATRX-lost. Sequenced by immunoSEQ multiplex PCR; TCRdb stores in-frame clones only, minus some. This sample yields roughly 34,000 clones, of which more than 70% are seen a single time; 9% belongs to the top ten.

This sequence was found in a man between 45 and 60 years old with glioma. Some clones in this sample may be carry-over from other donors' samples. This specimen consisted of peripheral blood mononuclear cells (PBMCs), obtained from a glioma patient treated with radiotherapy, temozolomide or both. This chain connects TRBV2 to TRBJ1-6; no definite D call. CDR3 sequence (DNA): TGTGCCAGCAAAGTCAGGAGGGATTCACCCCTCCACTTT. Translated: CASKVRRDSPLHF.